A selection of T cell receptor beta chains follows, all from one sample in a study of blood T cell repertoires in COVID-19. The table came from immunoSEQ multiplex PCR; TCRdb's copy has only in-frame clones and leaves some out. The repertoire holds 150,000 to 200,000 clones, with more than 80% as singletons. The sample taken for sequencing was PBMCs or T cells enriched from blood (not recorded which). These receptors originate from a man aged 45 to 65 who had recovered from COVID-19. Each CDR3 is given with its conserved first and last residue. Fields, in order: CDR3 length, V gene, D gene, J gene, clone size, CDR3 DNA, CDR3 protein. A D gene is named only where the DNA matches it firmly. The listing skips clone size in some rows; elsewhere it reads once, few, many or a size class.

>14|TRBV7-9|NA|TRBJ1-2|NA
TGTGCCAGCAGCAGTAATGGGGAGGACTATGGCTACACCTTC
CASSSNGEDYGYTF
>12|TRBV20-1|TRBD1|TRBJ1-2|NA
TGCAGTGCTAGTGACAGGGGGTATGGCTACACCTTC
CSASDRGYGYTF
>15|TRBV7-9|NA|TRBJ1-1|NA
TGTGCCAGCAGCCTCCCACTGGGCCTGAACACTGAAGCTTTCTTT
CASSLPLGLNTEAFF
>15|TRBV3-1/TRBV3-2|NA|TRBJ2-2|NA
TGTGCCAGCAGCCAAGTAGTCAGGGGCGGCGGGGAGCTGTTTTTT
CASSQVVRGGGELFF
>16|TRBV7-9|NA|TRBJ2-5|NA
TGTGCCAGCAGCTTAGAATTTTTCGGGGGTCAAGAGACCCAGTACTTC
CASSLEFFGGQETQYF
>14|TRBV5-1|NA|TRBJ2-3|once
TGCGCCAGCAGCTTGGGGGCAGCAGCAGATACGCAGTATTTT
CASSLGAAADTQYF
>15|TRBV7-2|TRBD2|TRBJ2-3|NA
TGTGCCAGCAGCGCGCAACTAGCGGGGCCAGATACGCAGTATTTT
CASSAQLAGPDTQYF
>14|TRBV28|NA|TRBJ2-4|once
TGTGCCAGCAGATGGGCGGGGGCCAAAAACATTCAGTACTTC
CASRWAGAKNIQYF
>15|TRBV6-1|TRBD1|TRBJ2-5|few
TGTGCCAGCAGTGAAGGGGACAGTTTCCAAGAGACCCAGTACTTC
CASSEGDSFQETQYF
>11|TRBV29-1|NA|TRBJ1-2|once
TGCAGCGTTGGACAGTCCGGTGGCTACACCTTC
CSVGQSGGYTF
>15|TRBV7-2|NA|TRBJ1-1|NA
TGTGCCAGCAGCCCAGGGACACCGAGGGACACTGAAGCTTTCTTT
CASSPGTPRDTEAFF
>13|TRBV3-1/TRBV3-2|NA|TRBJ2-3|NA
TGTGCCAGCAGCCAAAGGGGGAGTGGTACGCAGTATTTT
CASSQRGSGTQYF
>15|TRBV11-2|TRBD1|TRBJ2-7|NA
TGTGCCAGCAGACCGGGAACAGGGGCCATAAAGGGGCAGTACTTC
CASRPGTGAIKGQYF
>13|TRBV28|NA|TRBJ1-4|NA
TGTGCCAGCAGTCGGGGTTATCGAGAAAAACTGTTTTTT
CASSRGYREKLFF
>14|TRBV29-1|TRBD1|TRBJ2-7|NA
TGCAGCGTTCCCCTTCCGGGACAGGGAATGGGGCAGTACTTC
CSVPLPGQGMGQYF
>15|TRBV5-1|TRBD2|TRBJ2-7|NA
TGCGCCAGCAGCTTGCATACTAGCGGGACCTACGAGCAGTACTTC
CASSLHTSGTYEQYF
>13|TRBV7-8|TRBD1|TRBJ1-1|NA
TGTGCCAGCAGCACAGGGGTTCCCACTGAAGCTTTCTTT
CASSTGVPTEAFF
>16|TRBV19|TRBD1|TRBJ1-4|NA
TGTGCCAGTAGTACCCGGACAGGGAGGGGTAATGAAAAACTGTTTTTT
CASSTRTGRGNEKLFF
>18|TRBV19|TRBD2|TRBJ2-3|NA
TGTGCCAGTAGTTACCGGACTAGCGGGGGAACTCTCACAGATACGCAGTATTTT
CASSYRTSGGTLTDTQYF
>15|TRBV4-1|NA|TRBJ1-1|NA
TGCGCCAGCAGCCGCATGACAGGAACGAACACTGAAGCTTTCTTT
CASSRMTGTNTEAFF
>14|TRBV10-2|TRBD1|TRBJ1-2|once
TGCGCCAGCAGGAGGGACAGGGAGGCAAGGGGCTACACCTTC
CASRRDREARGYTF
>14|TRBV18|NA|TRBJ2-7|few
TGTGCCAGCTCACAAGCGGGCGGGTCCTACGAGCAGTACTTC
CASSQAGGSYEQYF
>12|TRBV12-3/TRBV12-4|TRBD1|TRBJ1-1|NA
TGTGCCAGCAGTCAAACAGGGGGCAGGGCTTTCTTT
CASSQTGGRAFF
>17|TRBV3-1/TRBV3-2|TRBD2|TRBJ2-3|NA
TGTGCCAGCAGCCAAAAGAGCGGGGGGGTAAGCACAGATACGCAGTATTTT
CASSQKSGGVSTDTQYF
>15|TRBV27|TRBD1|TRBJ1-5|NA
TGTGCCAGCAGTCCCCGGGCAGGGGGCGATCAGCCCCAGCATTTT
CASSPRAGGDQPQHF
>16|TRBV16|TRBD2|TRBJ2-2|few
TGTGCCAGCAGCCCCCTCGGGGGGGGCAACACCGGGGAGCTGTTTTTT
CASSPLGGGNTGELFF
>13|TRBV7-9|NA|TRBJ2-5|once
TGTGCCAGCAGCTTTACGGTTCAAGAGACCCAGTACTTC
CASSFTVQETQYF
>17|TRBV21-1|NA|TRBJ2-2|NA
TGTGCCAGCAGCAATGAGTCGGGAAATGACGGGACCGGGGAGCTGTTTTTT
CASSNESGNDGTGELFF
>15|TRBV6-5|NA|TRBJ1-5|NA
TGTGCCAGCAGTTTAAGCTCATATAGCAATCAGCCCCAGCATTTT
CASSLSSYSNQPQHF
>16|TRBV19|NA|TRBJ1-2|NA
TGTGCCAGTAGTCACCGGGTCCTTAGAGCTAACTATGGCTACACCTTC
CASSHRVLRANYGYTF
>15|TRBV14|NA|TRBJ1-2|NA
TGTGCCAGCAGCGAGAACAGAGGGCTTAACTATGGCTACACCTTC
CASSENRGLNYGYTF
>16|TRBV7-2|TRBD2|TRBJ2-3|NA
TGTGCCAGCAGCTTAGGACCGGGACTAGCGGGGGGTAAACAGTATTTT
CASSLGPGLAGGKQYF
>15|TRBV6-2/TRBV6-3|TRBD2|TRBJ2-7|NA
TGTGCCAGCAGTTCCGGGACTAGCGGGGCCCACGAGCAGTACTTC
CASSSGTSGAHEQYF
>14|TRBV4-1|NA|TRBJ1-6|NA
TGCGCCAGCAGTCGTGGCAGGGAGGACTCACCCCTCCACTTT
CASSRGREDSPLHF
>14|TRBV18|NA|TRBJ1-3|NA
TGTGCCAGCTCATCCGGACAGTCTGGAAACACCATATATTTT
CASSSGQSGNTIYF
>20|TRBV28|TRBD2|TRBJ2-7|many
TGTGCCAGCAGTATTTCGACTAGCGATAGGAGGCGAGGCATTTCCTACGAGCAGTACTTC
CASSISTSDRRRGISYEQYF
>17|TRBV9|TRBD1|TRBJ2-5|NA
TGTGCCAGCAGCGTAGCGGGACAGGGGATTTCGTCAGAGACCCAGTACTTC
CASSVAGQGISSETQYF
>14|TRBV7-9|TRBD1|TRBJ1-4|NA
TGTGCCAGCAGTTTAGGACAGGGGGAAGGAAAACTGTTTTTT
CASSLGQGEGKLFF
>15|TRBV2|TRBD1|TRBJ2-3|NA
TGTGCCAGCAGACCGGGACAGACGAACACAGATACGCAGTATTTT
CASRPGQTNTDTQYF
>16|TRBV9|TRBD2|TRBJ2-7|NA
TGTGCCAGCAGCGTAGTGAAGGGACTAGCGTCCGACGAGCAGTACTTC
CASSVVKGLASDEQYF
>14|TRBV3-1/TRBV3-2|NA|TRBJ1-5|NA
TGTGCCAGCAGCCAGGAGCGGACGAATCAGCCCCAGCATTTT
CASSQERTNQPQHF
>13|TRBV2|TRBD1|TRBJ1-5|NA
TGTGCCAGCGGGACAGGGCCACGGCAGCCCCAGCATTTT
CASGTGPRQPQHF
>17|TRBV4-2|TRBD2|TRBJ2-5|NA
TGTGCCAGCAGCCCCCTGGCCAGCGGGGGGCCGGGGGAGACCCAGTACTTC
CASSPLASGGPGETQYF
>15|TRBV7-2|TRBD2|TRBJ2-6|NA
TGTGCCAGCAGGCCGGGGGGCTCTGGGGCCAACGTCCTGACTTTC
CASRPGGSGANVLTF
>11|TRBV18|NA|TRBJ2-7|NA
TGTGCCAGCTCACCACCCGGCGAGCAGTACTTC
CASSPPGEQYF
>13|TRBV7-6|TRBD1|TRBJ2-7|NA
TGTGCCAGCAGCTCCCCCCCGGGACAGATAAAGTACTTC
CASSSPPGQIKYF
>16|TRBV18|TRBD2|TRBJ2-2|NA
TGTGCCAGCTCACCGGGGGGGACCACGAACACCGGGGAGCTGTTTTTT
CASSPGGTTNTGELFF
>15|TRBV19|NA|TRBJ1-5|NA
TGTGCCAGTATACACCAAGGGGCATTCGGACAGCCCCAGCATTTT
CASIHQGAFGQPQHF